A single TCR beta chain is shown here with its context. Using RNA template, CDR3s of TCR alpha and beta were amplified with iRepertoire arm-PCR. One-step reverse transcription and amplification started from around 100-400 ng of tissue mRNA or PBMC total RNA. TCRdb re-called the multiplex PCR reads through MiXCR, storing one row per CDR3 protein. The data contain 95,000 to 150,000 distinct CDR3 sequences, roughly 24% of them singletons. The data derive from a study of glioma-infiltrating T cells. With V trimmed by 5 bases and J by 2 bases, 8 bases remained unmatched. This CDR3 comprises 15 residues. Germline CDR1 reads SGHNT; CDR2 reads YYREEE (reference sequence).

This clonotype originated in a human donor with low-grade glioma or glioblastoma, undergoing nonglioma brain surgery, or in good health (not recorded which). The V gene is TRBV5-4, the J gene TRBJ2-3; TRBD2 matches at 7 bases. The sample consisted of glioma tissue, nonneoplastic brain tissue, or PBMCs (not recorded which). The CDR3 loop reads CASRDASGSTDTQYF. As DNA, the CDR3 is TGTGCCAGCAGGGACGCTAGCGGATCCACAGATACGCAGTATTTT.